Each of the 7 T cell receptor beta chains below was sequenced from the same sample in a study of CD8 T cells in ankylosing spondylitis. No antigen has been identified for these receptors. General study results and limits: Seven to nine highly homologous variants formed a TCR beta motif that appeared characteristic of ankylosing spondylitis blood.

One entry per CDR3 protein, called by TCRdb with MiXCR from the 5' RACE reads. The profile shows more than 100,000 distinct CDR3 sequences, more than 15% of them singletons. Source material: blood, either unsorted or a sorted T cell fraction (not recorded which). Source of these receptors: a male donor with ankylosing spondylitis.

This rearrangement joins TRBV4-2 to TRBJ1-2; 7 bases are shared with TRBD1. The CDR3 covers 13 residues. J was trimmed by 6 bases and V by 6 bases; bases with no gene match: 7. Germline V gene sequence: CDR1 LGHNA, CDR2 YNFKEQ. The CDR3 DNA is TGTGCCAGCAGTTTGGACAGGCTGGATGGCTACACCTTC. It is translated as CASSLDRLDGYTF.

The table lists this clonotype with many counts. The chain couples TRBV3-1 to TRBJ2-5; D possibly matches TRBD1 or TRBD2 (5 bases each). The germline V gene has CDR1 LGHDT and CDR2 YNNKEL (reference sequence). This CDR3 contains 17 residues. Trimming pared 0 bases from V and 3 bases from J, leaving 17 bases between. Here the CDR3 reads CASSQDEGPRGEETQYF. CDR3 sequence (DNA): TGTGCCAGCAGCCAAGATGAGGGACCCAGAGGGGAAGAGACCCAGTACTTC.

CDR3 DNA sequence: TGTGCCAGCAGCAAAATGGGGCGTTGGAATGAGCAGTTCTTC. The encoded protein is CASSKMGRWNEQFF. The chain couples TRBV21-1 to TRBJ2-1; no DNA check was done on the table's D call, TRBD1. TRBV21-1 is marked as a pseudogene. CDR3 size: 14 residues.

This clonotype appeared a few times. The rearrangement links TRBV7-9 to TRBJ2-3, with TRBD1 matching 7 bases. This CDR3 has 16 residues. Germline V CDR1 and CDR2: SEHNR, FQNEAQ (reference sequence). V was pared by 4 bases and J by 6 bases, with 13 bases of the junction left unmatched. CDR3 protein: CASSSTTGDAGDTQYF. The CDR3 DNA sequence: TGTGCCAGCAGCTCCACCACAGGGGATGCCGGGGATACGCAGTATTTT.

This clonotype was counted only a few times. The V call is TRBV7-9, the J call TRBJ1-1; no clear D. Looked up from germline, CDR1 is SEHNR and CDR2 is FQNEAQ (reference sequence). The CDR3 loop spans 13 amino acids. Between the trimmed V and J ends, which lost 5 bases and 6 bases, there was a span of 13 bases. The CDR3 nucleotides are TGTGCCAGCAGCCCACCGCGCCGGGCTGAAGCTTTCTTT. Protein sequence: CASSPPRRAEAFF.

This clonotype came up a few times. The rearrangement uses TRBV5-1 and TRBJ2-1; TRBD1 or TRBD2 may be the D gene (6 bases each). The V and J ends lost 6 bases and 9 bases respectively, with 16 bases between them. This CDR3 comprises 13 residues. Germline V gene lookup returns CDR1 SGHRS and CDR2 YFSETQ. The CDR3 DNA follows: TGCGCCAGCATTCCGACCGGGGGCGGTGAGCAGTTCTTC. As protein: CASIPTGGGEQFF.

This clonotype was detected many times. The rearrangement links TRBV11-2 to TRBJ2-1; D is uncertain. Germline CDR1 and CDR2: SGHAT and FQNNGV. Trimming took off 0 bases at V and 2 bases at J, with 11 bases between the two ends. The CDR3 is 16 residues long. CDR3 amino acids: CASSLDFRVTYNEQFF. CDR3 DNA sequence: TGTGCCAGCAGCTTAGATTTCCGGGTTACCTACAATGAGCAGTTCTTC.